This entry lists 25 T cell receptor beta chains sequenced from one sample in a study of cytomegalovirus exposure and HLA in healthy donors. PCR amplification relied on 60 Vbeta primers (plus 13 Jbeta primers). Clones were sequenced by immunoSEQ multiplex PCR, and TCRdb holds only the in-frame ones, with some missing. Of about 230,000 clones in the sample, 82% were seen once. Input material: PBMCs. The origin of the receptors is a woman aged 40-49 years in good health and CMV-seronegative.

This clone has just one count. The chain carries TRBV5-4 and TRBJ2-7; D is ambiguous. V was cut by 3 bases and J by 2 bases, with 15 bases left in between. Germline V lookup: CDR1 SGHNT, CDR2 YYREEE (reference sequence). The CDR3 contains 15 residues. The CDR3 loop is CASSSPEAAAYEQYF. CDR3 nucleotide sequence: TGTGCCAGCAGCTCCCCCGAGGCCGCAGCCTACGAGCAGTACTTC.

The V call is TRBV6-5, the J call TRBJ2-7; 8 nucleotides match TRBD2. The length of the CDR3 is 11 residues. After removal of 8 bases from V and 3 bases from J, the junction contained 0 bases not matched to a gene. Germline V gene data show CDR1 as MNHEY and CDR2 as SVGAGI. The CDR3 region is CASRGGYEQYF. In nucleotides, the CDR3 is TGTGCCAGCCGGGGGGGCTACGAGCAGTACTTC.

The CDR3 region is CASSSSWAAVAFF. The CDR3, as DNA: TGTGCCAGCAGTTCCTCTTGGGCTGCCGTAGCTTTCTTT. The genes are TRBV28 and TRBJ1-1, with D unresolved. The CDR3 extends over 13 amino acids. Looked up from germline, CDR1 is MDHEN and CDR2 is SYDVKM. V was cut by 4 bases and J by 10 bases, with 16 bases left in between.

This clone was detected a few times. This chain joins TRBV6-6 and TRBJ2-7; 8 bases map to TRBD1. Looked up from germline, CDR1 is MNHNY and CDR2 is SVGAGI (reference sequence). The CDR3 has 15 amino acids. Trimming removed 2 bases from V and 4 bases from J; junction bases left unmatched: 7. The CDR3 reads CASSYQYRGSYEQYF. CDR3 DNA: TGTGCCAGCAGTTACCAATACAGGGGGTCTTACGAGCAGTACTTC.

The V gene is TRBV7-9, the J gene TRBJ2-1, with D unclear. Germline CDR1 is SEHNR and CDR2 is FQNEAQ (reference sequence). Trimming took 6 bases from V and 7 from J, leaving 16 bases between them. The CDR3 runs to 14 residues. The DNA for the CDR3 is TGTGCCAGCAGAGGTCAGGCCTCATGGAATGAGCAGTTCTTC. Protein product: CASRGQASWNEQFF. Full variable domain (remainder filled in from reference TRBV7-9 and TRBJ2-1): DTGVSQNPRHKITKRGQNVTFRCDPISEHNRLYWYRQTLGQGPEFLTYFQNEAQLEKSRLLSDRFSAERPKGSFSTLEIQRTEQGDSAMYLCASRGQASWNEQFFGPGTRLTVL.

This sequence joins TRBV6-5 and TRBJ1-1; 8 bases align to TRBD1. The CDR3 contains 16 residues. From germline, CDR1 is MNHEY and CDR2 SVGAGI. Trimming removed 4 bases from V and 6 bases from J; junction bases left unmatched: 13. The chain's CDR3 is CASSWTGSDGPAEAFF. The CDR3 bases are TGTGCCAGCAGTTGGACAGGGTCTGATGGACCGGCTGAAGCTTTCTTT.

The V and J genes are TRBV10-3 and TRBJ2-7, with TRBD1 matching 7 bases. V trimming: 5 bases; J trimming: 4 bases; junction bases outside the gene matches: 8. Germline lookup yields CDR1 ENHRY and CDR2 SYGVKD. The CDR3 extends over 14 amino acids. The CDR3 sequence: CAISNIGGRYEQYF. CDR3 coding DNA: TGTGCCATCAGTAACATAGGGGGCCGATACGAGCAGTACTTC.

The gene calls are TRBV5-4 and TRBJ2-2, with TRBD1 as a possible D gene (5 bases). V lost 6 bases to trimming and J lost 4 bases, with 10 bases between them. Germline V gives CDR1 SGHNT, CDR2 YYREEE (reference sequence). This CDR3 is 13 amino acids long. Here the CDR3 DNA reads TGTGCCAGCACGACAGAACTCACCGGGGAGCTGTTTTTT. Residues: CASTTELTGELFF. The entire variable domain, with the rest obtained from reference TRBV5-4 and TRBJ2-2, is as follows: ETGVTQSPTHLIKTRGQQVTLRCSSQSGHNTVSWYQQALGQGPQFIFQYYREEENGRGNFPPRFSGLQFPNYSSELNVNALELDDSALYLCASTTELTGELFFGEGSRLTVL.

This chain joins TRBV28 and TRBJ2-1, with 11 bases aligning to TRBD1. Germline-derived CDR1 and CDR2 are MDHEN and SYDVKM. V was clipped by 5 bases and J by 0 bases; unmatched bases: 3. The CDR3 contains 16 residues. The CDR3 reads CASSTGTGGSYNEQFF. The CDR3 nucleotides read TGTGCCAGCAGTACTGGGACAGGGGGCTCCTACAATGAGCAGTTCTTC.

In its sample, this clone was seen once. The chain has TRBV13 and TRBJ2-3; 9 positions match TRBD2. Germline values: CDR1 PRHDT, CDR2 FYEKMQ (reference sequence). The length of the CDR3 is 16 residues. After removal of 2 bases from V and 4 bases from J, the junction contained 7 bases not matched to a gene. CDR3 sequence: CASSLPAGGHADTQYF. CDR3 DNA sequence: TGTGCCAGCAGCTTACCTGCGGGGGGGCATGCAGATACGCAGTATTTT.

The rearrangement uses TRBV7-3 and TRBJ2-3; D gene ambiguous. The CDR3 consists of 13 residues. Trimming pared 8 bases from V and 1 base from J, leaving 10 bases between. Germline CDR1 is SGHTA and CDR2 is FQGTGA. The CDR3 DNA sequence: TGTGCCAGCTCCTACTCCGGCACAGATACGCAGTATTTT. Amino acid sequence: CASSYSGTDTQYF.

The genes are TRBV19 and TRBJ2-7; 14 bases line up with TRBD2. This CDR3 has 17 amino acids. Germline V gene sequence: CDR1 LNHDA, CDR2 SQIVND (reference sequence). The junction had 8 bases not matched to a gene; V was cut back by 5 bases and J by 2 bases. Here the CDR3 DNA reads TGTGCCAGTAGTGTGGGACTAGCGGGGGACGGAGCCTACGAGCAGTACTTC. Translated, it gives CASSVGLAGDGAYEQYF. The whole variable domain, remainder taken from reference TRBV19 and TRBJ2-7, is DGGITQSPKYLFRKEGQNVTLSCEQNLNHDAMYWYRQDPGQGLRLIYYSQIVNDFQKGDIAEGYSVSREKKESFPLTVTSAQKNPTAFYLCASSVGLAGDGAYEQYFGPGTRLTVT.

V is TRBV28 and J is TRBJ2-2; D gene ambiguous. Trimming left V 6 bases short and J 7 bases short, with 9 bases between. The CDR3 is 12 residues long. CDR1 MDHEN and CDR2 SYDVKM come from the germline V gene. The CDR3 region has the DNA TGTGCCAGCAGCCTCCTCGGCGGGGAGCTGTTTTTT. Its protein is CASSLLGGELFF.

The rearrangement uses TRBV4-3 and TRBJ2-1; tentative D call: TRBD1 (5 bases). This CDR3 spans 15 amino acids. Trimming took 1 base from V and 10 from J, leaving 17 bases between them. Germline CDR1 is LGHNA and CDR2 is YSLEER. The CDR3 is CASSQVGQPPGEQFF. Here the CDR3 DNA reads TGCGCCAGCAGCCAAGTGGGGCAGCCACCGGGCGAGCAGTTCTTC.

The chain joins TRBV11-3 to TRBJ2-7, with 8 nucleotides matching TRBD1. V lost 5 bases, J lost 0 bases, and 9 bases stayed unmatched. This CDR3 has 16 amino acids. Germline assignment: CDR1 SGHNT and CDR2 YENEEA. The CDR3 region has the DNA TGTGCCAGCAGCGATCGGACAGGGAAGAGCTCCTACGAGCAGTACTTC. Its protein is CASSDRTGKSSYEQYF.

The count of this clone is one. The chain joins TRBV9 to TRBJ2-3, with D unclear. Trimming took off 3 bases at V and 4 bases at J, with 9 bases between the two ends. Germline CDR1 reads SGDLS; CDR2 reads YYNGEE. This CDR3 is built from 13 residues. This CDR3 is CASSAMGSDTQYF. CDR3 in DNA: TGTGCCAGCAGCGCGATGGGCTCAGATACGCAGTATTTT.

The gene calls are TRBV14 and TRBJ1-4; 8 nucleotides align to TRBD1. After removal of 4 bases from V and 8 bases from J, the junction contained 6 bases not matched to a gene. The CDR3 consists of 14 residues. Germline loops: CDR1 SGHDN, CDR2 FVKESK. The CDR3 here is CASSRTGFSEKLFF. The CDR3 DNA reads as TGTGCCAGCAGCCGGACAGGGTTTAGCGAAAAACTGTTTTTT.

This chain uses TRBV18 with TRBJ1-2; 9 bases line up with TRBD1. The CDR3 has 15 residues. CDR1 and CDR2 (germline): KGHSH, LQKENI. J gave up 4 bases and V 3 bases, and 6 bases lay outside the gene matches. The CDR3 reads CASSPRQGDLYGYTF. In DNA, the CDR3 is TGTGCCAGCTCACCGAGACAGGGGGACCTCTATGGCTACACCTTC.

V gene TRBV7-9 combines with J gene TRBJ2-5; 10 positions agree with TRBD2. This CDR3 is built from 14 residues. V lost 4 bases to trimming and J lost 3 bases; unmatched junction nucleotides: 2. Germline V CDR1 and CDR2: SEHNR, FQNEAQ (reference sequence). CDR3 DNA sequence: TGTGCCAGCAGCTCTACTAGCGGGGAAGAGACCCAGTACTTC. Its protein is CASSSTSGEETQYF.

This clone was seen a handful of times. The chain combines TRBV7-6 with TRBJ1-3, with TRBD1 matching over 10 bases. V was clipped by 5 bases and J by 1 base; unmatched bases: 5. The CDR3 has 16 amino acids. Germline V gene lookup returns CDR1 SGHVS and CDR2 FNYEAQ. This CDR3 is CASSTRDRGSGNTIYF. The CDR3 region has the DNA TGTGCCAGCAGCACAAGGGACAGGGGATCTGGAAACACCATATATTTT.

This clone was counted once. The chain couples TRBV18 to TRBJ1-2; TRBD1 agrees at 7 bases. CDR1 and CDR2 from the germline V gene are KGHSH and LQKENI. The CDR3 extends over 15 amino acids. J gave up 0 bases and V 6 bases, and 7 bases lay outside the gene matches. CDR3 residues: CASSRGDSPNYGYTF. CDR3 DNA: TGTGCCAGCTCGCGGGGGGACAGCCCTAACTATGGCTACACCTTC.

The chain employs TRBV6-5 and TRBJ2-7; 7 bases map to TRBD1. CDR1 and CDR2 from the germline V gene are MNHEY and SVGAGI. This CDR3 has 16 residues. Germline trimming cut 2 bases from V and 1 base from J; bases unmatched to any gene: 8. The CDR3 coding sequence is TGTGCCAGCAGTTACGGCCCCGGGGACAGTTCCTACGAGCAGTACTTC. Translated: CASSYGPGDSSYEQYF.

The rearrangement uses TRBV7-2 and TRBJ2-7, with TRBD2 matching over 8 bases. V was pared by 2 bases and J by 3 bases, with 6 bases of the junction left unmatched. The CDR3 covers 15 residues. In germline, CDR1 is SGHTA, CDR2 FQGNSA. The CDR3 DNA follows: TGTGCCAGCAGCTTATCTCTAGCGGGTGGCTACGAGCAGTACTTC. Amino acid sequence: CASSLSLAGGYEQYF.

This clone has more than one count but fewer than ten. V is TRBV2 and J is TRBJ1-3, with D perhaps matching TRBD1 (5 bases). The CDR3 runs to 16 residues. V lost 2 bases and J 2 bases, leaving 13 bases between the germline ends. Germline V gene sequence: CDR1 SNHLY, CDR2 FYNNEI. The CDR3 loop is CASSETRTSPGNTIYF. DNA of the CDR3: TGTGCCAGCAGTGAAACCCGGACAAGTCCTGGAAACACCATATATTTT.

The CDR3 here is CASSPLAGGPPNTGELFF. DNA for the CDR3: TGTGCCAGTAGTCCACTAGCGGGGGGGCCTCCGAACACCGGGGAGCTGTTTTTT. The gene calls are TRBV19 and TRBJ2-2; 13 nucleotides line up with TRBD2. The germline V gene has CDR1 LNHDA and CDR2 SQIVND (reference sequence). V was pared by 5 bases and J by 0 bases, with 6 bases of the junction left unmatched. There are 18 residues in the CDR3. Using reference TRBV19 and TRBJ2-2 for the parts outside the CDR3, the full variable domain is DGGITQSPKYLFRKEGQNVTLSCEQNLNHDAMYWYRQDPGQGLRLIYYSQIVNDFQKGDIAEGYSVSREKKESFPLTVTSAQKNPTAFYLCASSPLAGGPPNTGELFFGEGSRLTVL.